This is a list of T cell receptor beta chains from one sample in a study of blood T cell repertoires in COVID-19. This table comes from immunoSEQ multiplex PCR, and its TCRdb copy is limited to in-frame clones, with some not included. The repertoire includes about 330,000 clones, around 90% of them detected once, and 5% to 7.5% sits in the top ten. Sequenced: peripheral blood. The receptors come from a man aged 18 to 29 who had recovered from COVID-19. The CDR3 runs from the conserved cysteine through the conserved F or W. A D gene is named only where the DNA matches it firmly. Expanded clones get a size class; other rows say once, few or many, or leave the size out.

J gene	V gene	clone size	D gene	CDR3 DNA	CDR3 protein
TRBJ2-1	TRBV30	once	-	TGTGCCTGGAGTGTAAGTTTGGCAATCGAGCAGTTCTTC	CAWSVSLAIEQFF
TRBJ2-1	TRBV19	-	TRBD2	TGTGCCAGTAGATCTCCGGGGAGGGTTGACAATGAGCAGTTCTTC	CASRSPGRVDNEQFF
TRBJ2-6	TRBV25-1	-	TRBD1	TGTGCCAGCAGGCATACAGGGGGCGATGGGGCCAACGTCCTGACTTTC	CASRHTGGDGANVLTF
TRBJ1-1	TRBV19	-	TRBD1	TGTGCCAGTCTGACAGGGTCCACTGAAGCTTTCTTT	CASLTGSTEAFF
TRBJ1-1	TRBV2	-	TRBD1	TGTGCCAGCAGTACTGACAGGGAGGTCACTGAAGCTTTCTTT	CASSTDREVTEAFF
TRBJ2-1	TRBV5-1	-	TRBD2	TGCGCCAGCAGAGCAACTAGCGGGAGTTACTACAATGAGCAGTTCTTC	CASRATSGSYYNEQFF
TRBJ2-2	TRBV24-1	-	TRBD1	TGTGCCACCAGTGGGCAGGGGGTATCCGGGGAGCTGTTTTTT	CATSGQGVSGELFF
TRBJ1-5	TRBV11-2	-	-	TGTGCCAGCAGCTTAGAACAGGGCAATCAGCCCCAGCATTTT	CASSLEQGNQPQHF
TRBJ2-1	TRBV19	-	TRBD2	TGTGCCAGTAGTATATTGACTAGCGGGAGTTGGAATGAGCAGTTCTTC	CASSILTSGSWNEQFF
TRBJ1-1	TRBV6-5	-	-	TGTGCCAGCAGTTACTCTACAGCCTTGAACACTGAAGCTTTCTTT	CASSYSTALNTEAFF
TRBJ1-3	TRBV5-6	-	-	TGTGCCAGCAGCTTGGGAGGTGGCGGGTTCGCTGGAAACACCATATATTTT	CASSLGGGGFAGNTIYF
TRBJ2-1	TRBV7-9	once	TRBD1	TGTGCCAGCAGTCCGACAGGGGGCTTTGGTCCGGGGGTATACAATGAGCAGTTCTTC	CASSPTGGFGPGVYNEQFF
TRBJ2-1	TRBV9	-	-	TGTGCCAGCAGCGCCCTTAACAATGAGCAGTTCTTC	CASSALNNEQFF
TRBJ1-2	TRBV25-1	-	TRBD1	TGTGCCAGCAGTGACGACAGGGGGCTGGTTGGCTACACCTTC	CASSDDRGLVGYTF
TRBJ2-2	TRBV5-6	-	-	TGTGCCAGCAGCCGGGGTTCGAACACCGGGGAGCTGTTTTTT	CASSRGSNTGELFF